This T cell receptor (beta chain) was sequenced for a study of neurological immune-mediated disorders. Looking at the study overall: The 35 or so multiple sclerosis patients comprised some 30 that were relapsing-remitting and 3 that were secondary progressive.

Time point in this sample: longitudinal time-point 3. This clonotype was detected many times. The making of cDNA relied on 5'RACE with 10-nucleotide random UMIs. Sequencing runs each yielded over 170 million TCR-beta sequences from 15-18 subjects. From the 5' RACE reads, TCRdb called clonotypes with MiXCR, one entry per CDR3 protein. This sample yields approximately 89,000 distinct CDR3 sequences, of which about 4% are seen a single time; around 6% belongs to the top ten. This CDR3 comprises 14 residues. V lost 5 bases and J lost 6, with 16 bases in between. J is TRBJ1-2 and V is TRBV12-3 or TRBV12-4; D perhaps matches TRBD1 (5 bases). Sequencing input: PBMCs. This receptor was identified in a woman aged 55 to 70 with multiple sclerosis. Here the CDR3 reads CASSVYPGTHGYTF. The CDR3 nucleotides are TGTGCCAGCAGTGTATACCCAGGGACTCATGGCTACACCTTC.